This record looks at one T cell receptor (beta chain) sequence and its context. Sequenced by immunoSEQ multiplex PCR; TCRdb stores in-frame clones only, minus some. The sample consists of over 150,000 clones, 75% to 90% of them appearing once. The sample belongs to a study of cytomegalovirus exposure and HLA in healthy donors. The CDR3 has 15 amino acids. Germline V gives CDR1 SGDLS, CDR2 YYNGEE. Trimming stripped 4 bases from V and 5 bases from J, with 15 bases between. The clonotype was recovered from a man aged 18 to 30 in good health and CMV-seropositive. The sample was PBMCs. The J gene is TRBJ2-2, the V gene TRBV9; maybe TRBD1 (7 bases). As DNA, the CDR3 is TGTGCCAGCAGCACCCGCAGGGGGGAGACCGGGGAGCTGTTTTTT. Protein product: CASSTRRGETGELFF. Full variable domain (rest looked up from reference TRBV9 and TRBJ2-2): DSGVTQTPKHLITATGQRVTLRCSPRSGDLSVYWYQQSLDQGLQFLIQYYNGEERAKGNILERFSAQQFPDLHSELNLSSLELGDSALYFCASSTRRGETGELFFGEGSRLTVL.